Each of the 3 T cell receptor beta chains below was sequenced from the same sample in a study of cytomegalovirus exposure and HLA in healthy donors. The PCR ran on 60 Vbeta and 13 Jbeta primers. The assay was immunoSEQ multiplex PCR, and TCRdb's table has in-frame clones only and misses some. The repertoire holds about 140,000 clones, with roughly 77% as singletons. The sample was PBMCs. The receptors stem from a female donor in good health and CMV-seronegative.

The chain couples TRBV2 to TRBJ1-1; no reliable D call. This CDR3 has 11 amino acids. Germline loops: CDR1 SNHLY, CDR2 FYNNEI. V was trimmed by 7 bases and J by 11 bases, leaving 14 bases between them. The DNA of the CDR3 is TGTGCCAGCACCCGCGGAGGGTGGGCTTTCTTT. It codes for CASTRGGWAFF.

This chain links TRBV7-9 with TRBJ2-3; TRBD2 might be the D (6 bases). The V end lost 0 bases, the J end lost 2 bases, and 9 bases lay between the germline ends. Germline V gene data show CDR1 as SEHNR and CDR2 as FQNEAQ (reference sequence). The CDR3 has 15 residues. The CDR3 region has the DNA TGTGCCAGCAGCTTAGCGCAGGACTACACAGATACGCAGTATTTT. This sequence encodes CASSLAQDYTDTQYF.

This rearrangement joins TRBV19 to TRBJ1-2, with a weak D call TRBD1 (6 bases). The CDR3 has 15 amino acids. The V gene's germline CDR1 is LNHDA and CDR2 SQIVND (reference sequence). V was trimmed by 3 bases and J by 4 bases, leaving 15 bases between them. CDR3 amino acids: CASSISGTNFYGYTF. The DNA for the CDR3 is TGTGCCAGTAGTATTTCCGGGACAAATTTCTATGGCTACACCTTC.